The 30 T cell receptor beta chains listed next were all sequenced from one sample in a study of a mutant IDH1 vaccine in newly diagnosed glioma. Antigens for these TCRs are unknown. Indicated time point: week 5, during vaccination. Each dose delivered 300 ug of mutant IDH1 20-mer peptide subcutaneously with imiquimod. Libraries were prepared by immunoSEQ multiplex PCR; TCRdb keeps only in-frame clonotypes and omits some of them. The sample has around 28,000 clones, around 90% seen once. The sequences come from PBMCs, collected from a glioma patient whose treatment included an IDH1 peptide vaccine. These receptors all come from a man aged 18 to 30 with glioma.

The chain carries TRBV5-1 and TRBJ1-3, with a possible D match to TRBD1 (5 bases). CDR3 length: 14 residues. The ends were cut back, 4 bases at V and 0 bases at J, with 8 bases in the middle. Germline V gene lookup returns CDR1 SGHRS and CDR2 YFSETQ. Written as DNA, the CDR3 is TGCGCCAGCAGCGATACAGGCTCTGGAAACACCATATATTTT. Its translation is CASSDTGSGNTIYF.

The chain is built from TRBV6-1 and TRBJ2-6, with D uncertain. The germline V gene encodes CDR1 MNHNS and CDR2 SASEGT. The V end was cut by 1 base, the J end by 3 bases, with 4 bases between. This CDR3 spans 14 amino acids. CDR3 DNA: TGTGCCAGCAGTGAAGGGGTTGGGGCCAACGTCCTGACTTTC. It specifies CASSEGVGANVLTF.

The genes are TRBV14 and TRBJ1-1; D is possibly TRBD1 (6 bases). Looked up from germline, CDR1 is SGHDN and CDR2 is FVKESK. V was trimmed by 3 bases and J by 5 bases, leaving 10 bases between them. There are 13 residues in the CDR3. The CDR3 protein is CASSHIRGTEAFF. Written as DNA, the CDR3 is TGTGCCAGCAGCCATATCAGGGGTACTGAAGCTTTCTTT.

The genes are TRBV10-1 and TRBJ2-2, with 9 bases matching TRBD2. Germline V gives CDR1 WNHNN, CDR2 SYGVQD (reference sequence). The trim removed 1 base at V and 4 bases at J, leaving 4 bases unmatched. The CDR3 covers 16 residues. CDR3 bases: TGCGCCAGCAGTGAGTATAGCGGGAGAAGCACCGGGGAGCTGTTTTTT. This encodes CASSEYSGRSTGELFF.

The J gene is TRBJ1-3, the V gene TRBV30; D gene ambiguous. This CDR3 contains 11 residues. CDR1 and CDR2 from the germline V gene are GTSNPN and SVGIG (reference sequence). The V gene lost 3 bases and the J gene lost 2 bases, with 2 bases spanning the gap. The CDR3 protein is CAWSPGNTIYF. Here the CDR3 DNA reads TGTGCCTGGAGCCCTGGAAACACCATATATTTT.

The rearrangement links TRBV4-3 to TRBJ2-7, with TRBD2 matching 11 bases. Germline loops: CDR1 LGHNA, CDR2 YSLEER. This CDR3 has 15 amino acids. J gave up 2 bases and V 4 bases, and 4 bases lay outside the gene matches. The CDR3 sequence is CASSPRTSGPYEQYF. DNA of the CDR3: TGCGCCAGCAGCCCCAGGACTAGCGGGCCCTACGAGCAGTACTTC.

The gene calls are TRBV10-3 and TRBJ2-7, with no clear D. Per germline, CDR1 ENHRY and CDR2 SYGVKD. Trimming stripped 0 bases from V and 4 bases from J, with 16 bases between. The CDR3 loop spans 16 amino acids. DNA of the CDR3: TGTGCCATCAGTGAGTCGAAGCAGCTAGGACCGTACGAGCAGTACTTC. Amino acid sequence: CAISESKQLGPYEQYF.

CDR3 bases: TGTGCCAGCAGCCAAGAGGAGCAGGGGCGGTATCAAAAACTGTTTTTT. It yields the protein CASSQEEQGRYQKLFF. This chain uses TRBV4-2 with TRBJ1-4; D perhaps matches TRBD1 (6 bases). The CDR3 totals 16 residues. Germline loops: CDR1 LGHNA, CDR2 YNFKEQ. V lost 0 bases and J lost 9, with 17 bases in between.

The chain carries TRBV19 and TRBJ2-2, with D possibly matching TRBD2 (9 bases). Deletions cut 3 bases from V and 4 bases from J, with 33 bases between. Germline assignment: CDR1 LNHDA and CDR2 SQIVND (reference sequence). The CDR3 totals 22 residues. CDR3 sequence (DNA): TGTGCCAGTAGTATCAGGGGGCGGTCAATCTCTAGCGGGACACGGGGCACCGGGGAGCTGTTTTTT. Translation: CASSIRGRSISSGTRGTGELFF. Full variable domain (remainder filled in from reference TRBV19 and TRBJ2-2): DGGITQSPKYLFRKEGQNVTLSCEQNLNHDAMYWYRQDPGQGLRLIYYSQIVNDFQKGDIAEGYSVSREKKESFPLTVTSAQKNPTAFYLCASSIRGRSISSGTRGTGELFFGEGSRLTVL.

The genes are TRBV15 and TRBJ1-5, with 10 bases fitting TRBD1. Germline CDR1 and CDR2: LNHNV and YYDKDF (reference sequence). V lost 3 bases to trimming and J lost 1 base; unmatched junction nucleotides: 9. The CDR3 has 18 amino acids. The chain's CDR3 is CATSSPKTGGVSNQPQHF. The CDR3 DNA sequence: TGTGCCACCAGCAGCCCGAAGACAGGGGGCGTGAGCAATCAGCCCCAGCATTTT. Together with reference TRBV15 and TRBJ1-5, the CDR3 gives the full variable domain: DAMVIQNPRYQVTQFGKPVTLSCSQTLNHNVMYWYQQKSSQAPKLLFHYYDKDFNNEADTPDNFQSRRPNTSFCFLDIRSPGLGDTAMYLCATSSPKTGGVSNQPQHFGDGTRLSIL.

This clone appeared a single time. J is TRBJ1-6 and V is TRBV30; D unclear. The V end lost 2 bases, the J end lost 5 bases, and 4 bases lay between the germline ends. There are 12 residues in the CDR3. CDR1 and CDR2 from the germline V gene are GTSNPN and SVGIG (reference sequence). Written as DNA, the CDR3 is TGTGCCTGGAGTTCGAATAATTCACCCCTCCACTTT. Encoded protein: CAWSSNNSPLHF.

CDR3: CASSVDRWEKLFF. The CDR3 DNA follows: TGTGCCAGCAGCGTGGACAGGTGGGAAAAACTGTTTTTT. V gene TRBV5-4 combines with J gene TRBJ1-4; TRBD1 agrees at 7 bases. This CDR3 region has 13 residues. Losses at the gene ends were 4 bases for V and 8 bases for J; bases not matched to a gene: 5. The germline CDR1 and CDR2 sequences are SGHNT and YYREEE (reference sequence).

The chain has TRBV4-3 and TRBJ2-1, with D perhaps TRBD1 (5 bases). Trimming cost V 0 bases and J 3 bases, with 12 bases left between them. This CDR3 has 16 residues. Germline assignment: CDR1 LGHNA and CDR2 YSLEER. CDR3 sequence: CASSQDRVQNYNEQFF. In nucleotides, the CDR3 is TGCGCCAGCAGCCAAGACAGGGTTCAGAACTACAATGAGCAGTTCTTC.

CDR3 DNA: TGTGCCTGGAGTCCACCACCTCCGGGTCGAGCTTTCTTT. Translation: CAWSPPPPGRAFF. The V and J genes are TRBV30 and TRBJ1-1; no firm D call. There are 13 residues in the CDR3. Germline values: CDR1 GTSNPN, CDR2 SVGIG (reference sequence). The V end lost 2 bases, the J end lost 10 bases, and 17 bases lay between the germline ends.

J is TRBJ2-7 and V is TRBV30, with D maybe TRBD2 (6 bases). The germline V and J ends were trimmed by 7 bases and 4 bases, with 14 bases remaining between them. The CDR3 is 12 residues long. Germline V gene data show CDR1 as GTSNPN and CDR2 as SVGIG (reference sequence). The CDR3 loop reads CAYSGLLYEQYF. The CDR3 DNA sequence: TGTGCCTACTCGGGACTCCTATACGAGCAGTACTTC.

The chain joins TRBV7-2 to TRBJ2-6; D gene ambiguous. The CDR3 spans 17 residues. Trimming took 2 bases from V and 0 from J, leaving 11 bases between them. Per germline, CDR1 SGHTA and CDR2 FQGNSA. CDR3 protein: CASSLTSRSSGANVLTF. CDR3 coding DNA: TGTGCCAGCAGCTTAACCAGCAGAAGCTCTGGGGCCAACGTCCTGACTTTC.

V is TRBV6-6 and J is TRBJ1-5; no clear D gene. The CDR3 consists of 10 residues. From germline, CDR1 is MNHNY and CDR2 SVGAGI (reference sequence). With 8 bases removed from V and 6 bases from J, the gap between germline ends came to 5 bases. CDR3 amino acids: CASGGQPQHF. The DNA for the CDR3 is TGTGCCAGCGGTGGTCAGCCCCAGCATTTT.

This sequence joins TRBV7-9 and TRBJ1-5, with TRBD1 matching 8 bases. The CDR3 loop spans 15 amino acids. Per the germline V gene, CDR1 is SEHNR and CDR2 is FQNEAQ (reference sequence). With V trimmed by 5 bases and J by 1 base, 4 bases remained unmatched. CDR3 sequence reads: CASSKTGESNQPQHF. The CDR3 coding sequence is TGTGCCAGCAGCAAGACAGGGGAGAGCAATCAGCCCCAGCATTTT.

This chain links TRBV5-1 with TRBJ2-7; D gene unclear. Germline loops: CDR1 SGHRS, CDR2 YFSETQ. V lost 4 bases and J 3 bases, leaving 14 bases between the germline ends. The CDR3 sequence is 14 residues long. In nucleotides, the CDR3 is TGCGCCAGCAGCCCCCTCGACACCCGCTACGAGCAGTACTTC. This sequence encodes CASSPLDTRYEQYF.

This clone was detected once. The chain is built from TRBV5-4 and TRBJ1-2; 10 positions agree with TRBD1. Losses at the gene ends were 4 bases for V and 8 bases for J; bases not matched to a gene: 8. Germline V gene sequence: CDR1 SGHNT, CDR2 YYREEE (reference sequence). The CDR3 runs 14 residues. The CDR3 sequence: CASSANRDRGGYTF. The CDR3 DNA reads TGTGCCAGCAGCGCGAACCGGGACAGGGGAGGCTACACCTTC. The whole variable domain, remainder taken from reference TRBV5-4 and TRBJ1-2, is ETGVTQSPTHLIKTRGQQVTLRCSSQSGHNTVSWYQQALGQGPQFIFQYYREEENGRGNFPPRFSGLQFPNYSSELNVNALELDDSALYLCASSANRDRGGYTFGSGTRLTVV.

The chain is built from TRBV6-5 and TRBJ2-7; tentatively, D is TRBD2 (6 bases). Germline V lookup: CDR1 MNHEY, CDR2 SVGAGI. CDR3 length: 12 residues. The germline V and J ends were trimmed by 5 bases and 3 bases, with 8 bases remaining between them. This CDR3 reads CASSPGLYEQYF. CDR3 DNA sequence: TGTGCCAGCAGTCCGGGACTCTACGAGCAGTACTTC.

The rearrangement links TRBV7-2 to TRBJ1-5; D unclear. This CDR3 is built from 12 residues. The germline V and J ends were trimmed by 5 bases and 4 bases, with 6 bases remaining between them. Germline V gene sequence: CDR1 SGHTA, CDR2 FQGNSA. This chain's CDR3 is CASSTNNQPQHF. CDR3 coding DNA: TGTGCCAGCAGCACTAATAATCAGCCCCAGCATTTT.

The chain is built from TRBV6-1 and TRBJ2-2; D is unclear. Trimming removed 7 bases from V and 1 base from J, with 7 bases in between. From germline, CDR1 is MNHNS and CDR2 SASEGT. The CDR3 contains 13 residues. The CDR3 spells CASTIQNTGELFF. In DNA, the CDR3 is TGTGCCAGCACTATACAGAACACCGGGGAGCTGTTTTTT.

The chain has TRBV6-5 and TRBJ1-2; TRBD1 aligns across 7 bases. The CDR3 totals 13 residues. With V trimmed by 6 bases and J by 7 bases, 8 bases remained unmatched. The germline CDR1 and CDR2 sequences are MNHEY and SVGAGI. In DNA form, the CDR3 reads TGTGCCAGCAGCAGGGACAGAGTAACTGGCTACACCTTC. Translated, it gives CASSRDRVTGYTF.

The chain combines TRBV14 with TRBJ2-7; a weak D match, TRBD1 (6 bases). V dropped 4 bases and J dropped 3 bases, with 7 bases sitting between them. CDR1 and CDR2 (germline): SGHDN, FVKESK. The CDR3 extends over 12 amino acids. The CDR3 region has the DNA TGTGCCAGCAGCCGAGGGGGCTACGAGCAGTACTTC. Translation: CASSRGGYEQYF.

The CDR3 reads CASSGTGGERGYGYTF. For the CDR3, the DNA is TGTGCCAGTAGCGGGACAGGGGGCGAACGTGGCTATGGCTACACCTTC. The gene calls are TRBV19 and TRBJ1-2; 12 nucleotides agree with TRBD1. Germline V gene data show CDR1 as LNHDA and CDR2 as SQIVND (reference sequence). This CDR3 is built from 16 residues. With V trimmed by 6 bases and J by 4 bases, 9 bases remained unmatched.

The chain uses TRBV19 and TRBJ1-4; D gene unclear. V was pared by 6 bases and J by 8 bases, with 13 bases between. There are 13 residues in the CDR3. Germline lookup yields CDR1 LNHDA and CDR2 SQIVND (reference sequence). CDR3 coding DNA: TGTGCCAGTAGAAAGGGCGACCAAGAAAAACTGTTTTTT. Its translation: CASRKGDQEKLFF. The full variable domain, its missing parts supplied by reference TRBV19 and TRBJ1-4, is DGGITQSPKYLFRKEGQNVTLSCEQNLNHDAMYWYRQDPGQGLRLIYYSQIVNDFQKGDIAEGYSVSREKKESFPLTVTSAQKNPTAFYLCASRKGDQEKLFFGSGTQLSVL.

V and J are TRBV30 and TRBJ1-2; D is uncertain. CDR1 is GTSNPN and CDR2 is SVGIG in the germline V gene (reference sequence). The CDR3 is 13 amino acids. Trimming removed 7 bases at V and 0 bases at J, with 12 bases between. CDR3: CAFRRETNYGYTF. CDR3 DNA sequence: TGTGCCTTCCGTCGGGAGACTAACTATGGCTACACCTTC.

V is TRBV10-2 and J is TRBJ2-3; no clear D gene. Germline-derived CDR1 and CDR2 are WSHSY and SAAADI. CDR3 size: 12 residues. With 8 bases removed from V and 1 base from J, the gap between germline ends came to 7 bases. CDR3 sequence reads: CASFGGTDTQYF. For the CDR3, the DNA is TGCGCCAGCTTTGGTGGCACAGATACGCAGTATTTT.

This CDR3 reads CASSILASAGNTGELFF. The CDR3 bases are TGTGCCAGTAGTATCCTCGCTAGCGCGGGCAACACCGGGGAGCTGTTTTTT. The chain recombines TRBV19 with TRBJ2-2, with D possibly TRBD2 on 6 matching bases. The CDR3 length is 17 residues. Per germline, CDR1 LNHDA and CDR2 SQIVND (reference sequence). V was cut by 3 bases and J by 2 bases, with 16 bases left in between.